Sequencing of this T cell receptor (beta chain) was carried out in a study of PD-1 blockade in classical Hodgkin lymphoma. Looking at the study overall: Administration of nivolumab to patients was at 3 mg/kg intravenously every 2 weeks.

CDR1 is MDHEN, CDR2 SYDVKM, per germline. This CDR3 spans 15 amino acids. The V segment lost 2 bases and the J segment 3 bases; nucleotides outside the gene matches: 4. Study-wide findings and caveats: Unlike CD8+ TCR diversity, which did not rise significantly by C4D1, CD4+ TCR diversity did.

As for time point: cycle 4 day 1 (C4D1), after six to seven weeks of nivolumab. After autologous stem cell transplantation all patients relapsed, and prior brentuximab vedotin exposure differed between cohorts. TCRdb's copy holds only in-frame clones and misses some; the assay was immunoSEQ multiplex PCR. The data show roughly 100,000 clones, roughly nine tenths seen once. To note about this clone: Its antigen is as yet unknown.

The chain links TRBV28 to TRBJ1-5; 7 positions agree with TRBD1. The sequence derives from a human donor with classical Hodgkin lymphoma. The input for sequencing was peripheral blood mononuclear cells (PBMCs), taken before the fourth cycle of nivolumab. The CDR3 loop reads CASSLATGVNQPQHF. In nucleotides, the CDR3 is TGTGCCAGCAGTTTAGCCACAGGGGTCAATCAGCCCCAGCATTTT.